The sequence of this T cell receptor beta chain was determined in a study of monozygotic twins with inflammatory bowel disease. The study, taken as a whole, reports: Among the T cells, different subtypes could not be distinguished. Patient repertoire variability may have increased through differing immunosuppressive treatments.

The CDR3 is made up of 13 amino acids. The germline V gene has CDR1 LNHNV and CDR2 YYDKDF (reference sequence). Comment on this clonotype: What it recognizes is unknown.

Incorporation of UMIs carrying a 6-nucleotide sample barcode was performed by template switching. PCR of TCRalpha and TCRbeta cDNA was nested, with two rounds of roughly 16 and 10 cycles. TCRdb derives one entry per CDR3 protein from the 5' RACE reads, leaving out DNA. The record lists around 450,000 distinct CDR3 sequences, of which the ten most abundant hold about 2.4%. Sequenced sample: blood. This receptor was identified in a human donor with ulcerative colitis or Crohn's disease, or a healthy co-twin of an affected twin (not recorded which). This rearrangement joins TRBV15 to TRBJ2-1; checking the TCRdb D call of TRBD1 is not possible without DNA. This CDR3 is CATSSPGYNEQFF.